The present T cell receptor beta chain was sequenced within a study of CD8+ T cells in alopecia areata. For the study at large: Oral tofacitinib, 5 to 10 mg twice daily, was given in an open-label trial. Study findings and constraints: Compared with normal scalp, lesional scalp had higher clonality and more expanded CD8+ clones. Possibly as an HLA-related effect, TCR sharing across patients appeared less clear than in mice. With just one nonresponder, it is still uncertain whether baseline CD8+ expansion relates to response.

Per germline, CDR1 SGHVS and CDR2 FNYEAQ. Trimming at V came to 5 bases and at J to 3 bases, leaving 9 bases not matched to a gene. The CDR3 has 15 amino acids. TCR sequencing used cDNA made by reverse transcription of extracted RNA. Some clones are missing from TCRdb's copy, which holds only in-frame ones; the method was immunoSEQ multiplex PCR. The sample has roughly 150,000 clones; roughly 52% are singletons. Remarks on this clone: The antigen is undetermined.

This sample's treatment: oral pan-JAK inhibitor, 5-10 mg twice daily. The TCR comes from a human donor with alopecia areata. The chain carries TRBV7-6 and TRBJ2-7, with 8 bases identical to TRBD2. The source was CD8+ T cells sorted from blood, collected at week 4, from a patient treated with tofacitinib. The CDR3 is CASSPQERGIYEQYF. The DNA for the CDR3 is TGTGCCAGCAGCCCTCAGGAGCGGGGGATCTACGAGCAGTACTTC.